A selection of T cell receptor beta chains follows, all from one sample in a study of T cell responses to AZD1222 COVID-19 vaccine. Clones were sequenced by immunoSEQ multiplex PCR, and TCRdb holds only the in-frame ones, with some missing. The sample includes 120,000 or so clones, around 91% of them seen just once. The sample consisted of peripheral blood, taken on day 0 of MenACWY control vaccination. These receptors all come from an adult in good health. CDR3s include the opening cysteine and the closing phenylalanine or tryptophan. The order of the fields is D gene, clone size, J gene, V gene, CDR3 length, CDR3 DNA, CDR3 protein. D genes are given only for firm matches. The size of a clone is reported for some rows only, either as once, few or many, or as a class for expanded clones.

d_call: TRBD1
clone_size: -
j_call: TRBJ1-5
v_call: TRBV4-1
cdr3_length: 15
cdr3_nt: TGCGCCAGCAGCCAAACACAGGGACAGGATCAGCCCCAGCATTTT
cdr3_aa: CASSQTQGQDQPQHF

d_call: TRBD1
clone_size: -
j_call: TRBJ1-6
v_call: TRBV19
cdr3_length: 13
cdr3_nt: TGTGCCAGTAGTCCCGACAGGGGTTCACCCCTCCACTTT
cdr3_aa: CASSPDRGSPLHF

d_call: -
clone_size: -
j_call: TRBJ2-3
v_call: TRBV13
cdr3_length: 16
cdr3_nt: TGTGCCAGCAGCTTAGTGGGCGTTGGGGGGACAGATACGCAGTATTTT
cdr3_aa: CASSLVGVGGTDTQYF

d_call: TRBD2
clone_size: -
j_call: TRBJ2-1
v_call: TRBV7-9
cdr3_length: 14
cdr3_nt: TGTGCCAGCAGCTTAGATGCGGGAGACAATGAGCAGTTCTTC
cdr3_aa: CASSLDAGDNEQFF

d_call: -
clone_size: -
j_call: TRBJ1-3
v_call: TRBV20-1
cdr3_length: 11
cdr3_nt: TGCAGTGTCCCGGACGTCGGACGTCACCATTTT
cdr3_aa: CSVPDVGRHHF

d_call: TRBD2
clone_size: -
j_call: TRBJ2-7
v_call: TRBV12-3/TRBV12-4
cdr3_length: 13
cdr3_nt: TGTGCCAGAGGGGGAGCGGGAGTTCACGAGCAGTACTTC
cdr3_aa: CARGGAGVHEQYF

d_call: TRBD2
clone_size: few
j_call: TRBJ2-1
v_call: TRBV7-6
cdr3_length: 18
cdr3_nt: TGTGCCAGCAGCTTAGATGTTAGCGGGAGTGTCTCCTACAATGAGCAGTTCTTC
cdr3_aa: CASSLDVSGSVSYNEQFF

d_call: -
clone_size: -
j_call: TRBJ2-5
v_call: TRBV3-1/TRBV3-2
cdr3_length: 12
cdr3_nt: TGTGCCAGCAGCCAGGGAGGAGAGACCCAGTACTTC
cdr3_aa: CASSQGGETQYF

d_call: -
clone_size: -
j_call: TRBJ1-1
v_call: TRBV4-2
cdr3_length: 17
cdr3_nt: TGTGCCAGCAGCCGCCCTAGGGAGCTAGGGGAAGCAACTGAAGCTTTCTTT
cdr3_aa: CASSRPRELGEATEAFF

d_call: -
clone_size: -
j_call: TRBJ2-1
v_call: TRBV9
cdr3_length: 19
cdr3_nt: TGTGCCAGCAGCCAAGGGGGGGACTACCCCGTGGCGCCCTACAATGAGCAGTTCTTC
cdr3_aa: CASSQGGDYPVAPYNEQFF

d_call: TRBD2
clone_size: -
j_call: TRBJ2-7
v_call: TRBV6-4
cdr3_length: 14
cdr3_nt: TGTGCCAGCAGTGTAACCGGGACTAGCGGGATTATGTACTTC
cdr3_aa: CASSVTGTSGIMYF

d_call: -
clone_size: once
j_call: TRBJ1-4
v_call: TRBV9
cdr3_length: 15
cdr3_nt: TGTGCCAGCAGCGTAGGCCCTTTAATGGGTGAAAAACTGTTTTTT
cdr3_aa: CASSVGPLMGEKLFF

d_call: -
clone_size: once
j_call: TRBJ1-6
v_call: TRBV6-4
cdr3_length: 14
cdr3_nt: TGTGCCAGCAGTCTGCTAGCCTATAATTCACCCCTCCACTTT
cdr3_aa: CASSLLAYNSPLHF

d_call: -
clone_size: -
j_call: TRBJ1-5
v_call: TRBV10-2
cdr3_length: 14
cdr3_nt: TGCGCCAGCAGTGTGGACAGTCCTTATCAGCCCCAGCATTTT
cdr3_aa: CASSVDSPYQPQHF

d_call: TRBD1
clone_size: -
j_call: TRBJ1-2
v_call: TRBV7-2
cdr3_length: 15
cdr3_nt: TGTGCCAGCAGCTTATATGGGACAGGGGCGTCTGGCTACACCTTC
cdr3_aa: CASSLYGTGASGYTF

d_call: -
clone_size: -
j_call: TRBJ1-4
v_call: TRBV28
cdr3_length: 16
cdr3_nt: TGTGCCAGCAGTTCCCCGGGGGCGGCAACTAATGAAAAACTGTTTTTT
cdr3_aa: CASSSPGAATNEKLFF

d_call: TRBD1
clone_size: -
j_call: TRBJ2-3
v_call: TRBV9
cdr3_length: 15
cdr3_nt: TGTGCCAGCAGCGCCCTACAGGGGAGCACAGATACGCAGTATTTT
cdr3_aa: CASSALQGSTDTQYF

d_call: TRBD2
clone_size: -
j_call: TRBJ2-1
v_call: TRBV18
cdr3_length: 14
cdr3_nt: TGTGCCAGCTCACCGGCTAGCGGGAGCCGGGAGCAGTTCTTC
cdr3_aa: CASSPASGSREQFF

d_call: -
clone_size: -
j_call: TRBJ1-1
v_call: TRBV18
cdr3_length: 17
cdr3_nt: TGTGCCAGCTCACCACGCTCGATAGGCGGAAAAAACACTGAAGCTTTCTTT
cdr3_aa: CASSPRSIGGKNTEAFF

d_call: TRBD1
clone_size: once
j_call: TRBJ2-5
v_call: TRBV15
cdr3_length: 15
cdr3_nt: TGTGCCACCAGCAGAGTGCAGGGGGCGGGGGAGACCCAGTACTTC
cdr3_aa: CATSRVQGAGETQYF

d_call: -
clone_size: -
j_call: TRBJ1-1
v_call: TRBV7-9
cdr3_length: 13
cdr3_nt: TGTGCCAGCAGTTCTTCAGGAAACACTGAAGCTTTCTTT
cdr3_aa: CASSSSGNTEAFF

d_call: -
clone_size: once
j_call: TRBJ2-7
v_call: TRBV2
cdr3_length: 13
cdr3_nt: TGTGCCAGCAGTGAAGGAGTGAACTACGAGCAGTACTTC
cdr3_aa: CASSEGVNYEQYF

d_call: TRBD2
clone_size: -
j_call: TRBJ2-3
v_call: TRBV27
cdr3_length: 16
cdr3_nt: TGTGCCAGCAGTCCCGCCCGCGGGGGACCCACAGATACGCAGTATTTT
cdr3_aa: CASSPARGGPTDTQYF

d_call: TRBD1
clone_size: -
j_call: TRBJ2-7
v_call: TRBV6-5
cdr3_length: 14
cdr3_nt: TGTGCCAGCAGACCAGGGGGTTCCCTTAACGAGCAGTACTTC
cdr3_aa: CASRPGGSLNEQYF

d_call: -
clone_size: -
j_call: TRBJ1-2
v_call: TRBV28
cdr3_length: 14
cdr3_nt: TGTGCCAGCAGTTCCTCGGGGGGCAACTATGGCTACACCTTC
cdr3_aa: CASSSSGGNYGYTF

d_call: -
clone_size: -
j_call: TRBJ2-3
v_call: TRBV5-1
cdr3_length: 12
cdr3_nt: TGCGCCAGCAGTAGTTTAACAGATACGCAGTATTTT
cdr3_aa: CASSSLTDTQYF

d_call: -
clone_size: -
j_call: TRBJ1-1
v_call: TRBV15
cdr3_length: 15
cdr3_nt: TGTGCCACCAGCAGAGAACGGGGGGGAAGGACTGAAGCTTTCTTT
cdr3_aa: CATSRERGGRTEAFF

d_call: -
clone_size: -
j_call: TRBJ2-3
v_call: TRBV7-8
cdr3_length: 13
cdr3_nt: TGTGCCAGCAGCTTAGGGGGTCGGCAAGGAGAAGGATTT
cdr3_aa: CASSLGGRQGEGF

d_call: TRBD1
clone_size: -
j_call: TRBJ1-5
v_call: TRBV7-2
cdr3_length: 15
cdr3_nt: TGTGCCAGCAGCTTAGGGGACAGCGGCAATCAGCCCCAGCATTTT
cdr3_aa: CASSLGDSGNQPQHF

d_call: TRBD1
clone_size: -
j_call: TRBJ2-7
v_call: TRBV3-1/TRBV3-2
cdr3_length: 15
cdr3_nt: TGTGCCAGCAGCCAATCATCAGGGGGATCCTACGAGCAGTACTTC
cdr3_aa: CASSQSSGGSYEQYF

d_call: -
clone_size: -
j_call: TRBJ1-1
v_call: TRBV2
cdr3_length: 13
cdr3_nt: TGTGCCAGCAGTGAACGGAAAGGGACTGAAGCTTTCTTT
cdr3_aa: CASSERKGTEAFF

d_call: TRBD2
clone_size: -
j_call: TRBJ2-3
v_call: TRBV2
cdr3_length: 15
cdr3_nt: TGTGCCAGCAGTGATTGGCGGGGGGGCCAATATACGCAGTATTTT
cdr3_aa: CASSDWRGGQYTQYF

d_call: -
clone_size: few
j_call: TRBJ2-1
v_call: TRBV6-2/TRBV6-3
cdr3_length: 14
cdr3_nt: TGTGCCAGCAGTTACGGACTCGACTACAATGAGCAGTTCTTC
cdr3_aa: CASSYGLDYNEQFF

d_call: TRBD1
clone_size: -
j_call: TRBJ2-7
v_call: TRBV4-1
cdr3_length: 16
cdr3_nt: TGCGCCAGCAGCCAAGATTGGGGGACAGCCCTATACGAGCAGTACTTC
cdr3_aa: CASSQDWGTALYEQYF

d_call: TRBD1
clone_size: -
j_call: TRBJ2-3
v_call: TRBV13
cdr3_length: 15
cdr3_nt: TGTGCCAGCAGCCCCAGACAGGGCGGCACAGATACGCAGTATTTT
cdr3_aa: CASSPRQGGTDTQYF

d_call: TRBD1
clone_size: -
j_call: TRBJ1-3
v_call: TRBV6-1
cdr3_length: 15
cdr3_nt: TGTGCCAGCAGTGACATCGAACAGGGGGTAGGAACCATATATTTT
cdr3_aa: CASSDIEQGVGTIYF

d_call: -
clone_size: once
j_call: TRBJ2-5
v_call: TRBV3-1/TRBV3-2
cdr3_length: 13
cdr3_nt: TGTGCCAGCAGCCAAGACAGGGTTTCGACCCAGTACTTC
cdr3_aa: CASSQDRVSTQYF

d_call: -
clone_size: -
j_call: TRBJ2-1
v_call: TRBV27
cdr3_length: 14
cdr3_nt: TGTGCCAGCAGTTTATCTTGGGACACCAATGAGCAGTTCTTC
cdr3_aa: CASSLSWDTNEQFF

d_call: TRBD1
clone_size: -
j_call: TRBJ2-1
v_call: TRBV27
cdr3_length: 16
cdr3_nt: TGTGCCAGCAGTAACCGTGGCGGACAGGGGTCGGATGAGCAGTTCTTC
cdr3_aa: CASSNRGGQGSDEQFF

d_call: -
clone_size: once
j_call: TRBJ2-1
v_call: TRBV18
cdr3_length: 14
cdr3_nt: TGTGCCAGCTCACTGGACAGAAAGTACAATGAGCAGTTCTTC
cdr3_aa: CASSLDRKYNEQFF

d_call: -
clone_size: once
j_call: TRBJ2-3
v_call: TRBV5-1
cdr3_length: 14
cdr3_nt: TGCGCCAGCAGCTCCCAGGGGATCGCAGATACGCAGTATTTT
cdr3_aa: CASSSQGIADTQYF

d_call: -
clone_size: -
j_call: TRBJ1-5
v_call: TRBV3-1/TRBV3-2
cdr3_length: 13
cdr3_nt: TGTGCCAGCAGCCAATTTTTGGACCAGCCCCAGCATTTT
cdr3_aa: CASSQFLDQPQHF

d_call: -
clone_size: -
j_call: TRBJ2-3
v_call: TRBV6-2/TRBV6-3
cdr3_length: 12
cdr3_nt: TGTGCCAGCAGTTACAGTCTCGTGTGGCAGTATTTT
cdr3_aa: CASSYSLVWQYF

d_call: -
clone_size: -
j_call: TRBJ2-3
v_call: TRBV6-1
cdr3_length: 15
cdr3_nt: TGTGCCAGCAGTGAAGCACCGACGAGCACAGATACGCAGTATTTT
cdr3_aa: CASSEAPTSTDTQYF

d_call: -
clone_size: -
j_call: TRBJ2-5
v_call: TRBV7-2
cdr3_length: 13
cdr3_nt: TGTGCCAGCAGCTTCGGCAGACAAGAGACCCAGTACTTC
cdr3_aa: CASSFGRQETQYF

d_call: -
clone_size: -
j_call: TRBJ2-2
v_call: TRBV2
cdr3_length: 15
cdr3_nt: TGTGCCAGCGCTAGGACAGACGTGAACACCGGGGAGCTGTTTTTT
cdr3_aa: CASARTDVNTGELFF

d_call: -
clone_size: -
j_call: TRBJ2-7
v_call: TRBV5-6
cdr3_length: 13
cdr3_nt: TGTGCCAGCAGCTTAGGGGGACGGAGCGAGCAGTACTTC
cdr3_aa: CASSLGGRSEQYF

d_call: -
clone_size: -
j_call: TRBJ1-4
v_call: TRBV5-4
cdr3_length: 12
cdr3_nt: TGTGCCAGCAGCTTGGGAGGTGAAAAACTGTTTTTT
cdr3_aa: CASSLGGEKLFF

d_call: TRBD1
clone_size: -
j_call: TRBJ1-2
v_call: TRBV27
cdr3_length: 16
cdr3_nt: TGTGCCAGCAGTTCCACCCCCCCGGGACAGAACTATGGCTACACCTTC
cdr3_aa: CASSSTPPGQNYGYTF

d_call: -
clone_size: -
j_call: TRBJ2-2
v_call: TRBV15
cdr3_length: 13
cdr3_nt: TGTGCCACCAGCAGAGATAGGACCGGGGAGCTGTTTTTT
cdr3_aa: CATSRDRTGELFF

d_call: -
clone_size: -
j_call: TRBJ1-6
v_call: TRBV6-5
cdr3_length: 16
cdr3_nt: TGTGCCAGCAGTTACTACAAAGACAGAGCTAATTCACCCCTCCACTTT
cdr3_aa: CASSYYKDRANSPLHF

d_call: TRBD1
clone_size: -
j_call: TRBJ1-1
v_call: TRBV28
cdr3_length: 18
cdr3_nt: TGTGCCAGCAGTTCCTTTTTCGCGGGACAGGGCTTAAACACTGAAGCTTTCTTT
cdr3_aa: CASSSFFAGQGLNTEAFF

d_call: TRBD1
clone_size: -
j_call: TRBJ1-1
v_call: TRBV19
cdr3_length: 16
cdr3_nt: TGTGCCAGTAGTACGGGGACAGGGGGGACCAACACTGAAGCTTTCTTT
cdr3_aa: CASSTGTGGTNTEAFF

d_call: TRBD1
clone_size: -
j_call: TRBJ2-5
v_call: TRBV7-2
cdr3_length: 15
cdr3_nt: TGTGCCAGCAGCTTAGCGGGGACAGACCAAGAGACCCAGTACTTC
cdr3_aa: CASSLAGTDQETQYF

d_call: -
clone_size: once
j_call: TRBJ1-2
v_call: TRBV21-1
cdr3_length: 18
cdr3_nt: TGTGCCAGCAGCAAAGCCCCATTCAGGGGCACAGCTAACTATGGCTACACCTTC
cdr3_aa: CASSKAPFRGTANYGYTF